This TCR beta chain is drawn from a study of response to subunit inactivated influenza vaccine. Whole-study results and caveats: After each seasonal influenza vaccination, few new T cells are recruited, the authors suggested.

CDR1 and CDR2 from the germline V gene are SQVTM and ANQGSEA. The CDR3 consists of 13 residues. TCRdb fed the RT-PCR reads into MiXCR, producing one record per CDR3 protein. The data contain hundreds of thousands of distinct CDR3 sequences, around 11% of them singletons. This clonotype was seen a handful of times. Its antigen is undetermined. This sequence may be a read error, since a much larger clone differs from it by one base. The data were also submitted as part of a second study, on T cells expressing NK-cell markers. That report adds: UMIs were included in TCR beta cDNA generated by 5'RACE template switching. It was sorted CD3+CD56-NKG2C+, CD3+CD56+NKG2C- and CD3+CD56+NKG2C+ T cells that provided the TCR beta repertoires. Sorting of alpha-beta TCR T cells alone was achieved in several experiments with an anti-gamma-delta TCR antibody. The contribution of dominant NKG2C+ clonotypes to CD8+ T cells in roughly 6 donors was roughly 1.0-8%.

The clonotype comes from a man aged 50-60 years who received an inactivated influenza vaccine. The V and J genes are TRBV29-1 and TRBJ2-1, with TRBD1 as a possible D gene (5 bases). Sequencing was performed on PBMCs from blood, taken on the day of vaccination. CDR3 sequence reads: CSVGHLSYNEHFF. The CDR3 nucleotides are TGCAGCGTAGGACACTTATCCTACAATGAGCATTTCTTC.